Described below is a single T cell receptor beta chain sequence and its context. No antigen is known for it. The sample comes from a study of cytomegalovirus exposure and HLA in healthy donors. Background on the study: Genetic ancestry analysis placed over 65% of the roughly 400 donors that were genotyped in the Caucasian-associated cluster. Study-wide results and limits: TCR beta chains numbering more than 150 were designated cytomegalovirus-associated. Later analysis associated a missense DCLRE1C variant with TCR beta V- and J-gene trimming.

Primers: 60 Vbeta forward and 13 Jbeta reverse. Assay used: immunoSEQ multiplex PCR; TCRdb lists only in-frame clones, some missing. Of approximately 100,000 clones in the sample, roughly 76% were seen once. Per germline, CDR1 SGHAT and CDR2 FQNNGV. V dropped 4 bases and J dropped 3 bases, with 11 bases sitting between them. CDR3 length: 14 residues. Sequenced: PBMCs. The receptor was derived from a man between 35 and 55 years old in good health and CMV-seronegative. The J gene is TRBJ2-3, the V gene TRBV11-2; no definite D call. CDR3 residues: CASSWALLTDTQYF. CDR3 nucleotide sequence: TGTGCCAGCAGCTGGGCACTTTTAACAGATACGCAGTATTTT.